Listed below are T cell receptor beta chains from one sample, sequenced in a study of blood T cell repertoires in COVID-19. Repertoires were generated with immunoSEQ multiplex PCR, while TCRdb's copy carries only in-frame clones and drops some. The repertoire holds a few hundred thousand clones, about nine tenths seen once, with approximately 9% in the top ten. Source material: PBMCs or T cells enriched from blood (not recorded which). The receptors were sampled from a woman younger than 35 who had recovered from COVID-19. CDR3s include the opening cysteine and the closing phenylalanine or tryptophan. Fields, in order: D gene, V gene, clone size, J gene, CDR3 protein, CDR3 DNA. The D gene is left open where the match is weak. Part of the rows lack a size; the others show once, few, many or a class for expanded clones.

TRBD1	TRBV28	NA	TRBJ1-2	CASSLRTGPSRLKGYTF	TGTGCCAGCAGTTTAAGGACAGGGCCCTCCCGGTTGAAAGGCTACACCTTC
NA	TRBV7-2	NA	TRBJ1-2	CASSNPGFGRGYTF	TGTGCCAGCAGCAATCCAGGCTTTGGGAGGGGCTACACCTTC
NA	TRBV5-5	NA	TRBJ1-1	CASSFARRTEAFF	TGTGCCAGCAGCTTCGCCCGGAGGACTGAAGCTTTCTTT
NA	TRBV9	NA	TRBJ2-3	CASSDTNTDTQYF	TGTGCCAGCAGCGACACAAACACAGATACGCAGTATTTT
NA	TRBV5-1	NA	TRBJ1-4	CASSLGTVNEKLFF	TGCGCCAGCAGCTTGGGAACAGTGAATGAAAAACTGTTTTTT
NA	TRBV4-1	NA	TRBJ1-1	CASSPRGGMSNTEAFF	TGCGCCAGCAGCCCACGCGGAGGGATGTCGAACACTGAAGCTTTCTTT
NA	TRBV11-2	NA	TRBJ2-3	CASSLSELNTQYF	TGTGCCAGCAGCCTATCGGAGCTTAATACGCAGTATTTT
NA	TRBV19	NA	TRBJ1-2	CASSWAGNYGYTF	TGTGCCAGTAGTTGGGCGGGCAACTATGGCTACACCTTC
NA	TRBV6-4	NA	TRBJ2-2	CASRTRRTNTGELFF	TGTGCCAGCAGAACGAGGCGCACGAACACCGGGGAGCTGTTTTTT
NA	TRBV9	NA	TRBJ2-1	CASSVGWGHLNEQFF	TGTGCCAGCAGCGTAGGTTGGGGGCACTTAAATGAGCAGTTCTTC
TRBD1	TRBV7-9	NA	TRBJ2-1	CASSPTYRGRLDNEQFF	TGTGCCAGCAGCCCCACGTACAGGGGGCGGTTAGACAATGAGCAGTTCTTC
NA	TRBV5-1	NA	TRBJ2-2	CASSWQAGELFF	TGCGCCAGCAGCTGGCAGGCGGGGGAGCTGTTTTTT
TRBD2	TRBV6-4	NA	TRBJ2-7	CASTVTSGGYSYEQYF	TGTGCCAGCACCGTCACTAGCGGGGGCTACTCCTACGAGCAGTACTTC
NA	TRBV24-1	once	TRBJ2-1	CATSDFPSTGLPYNEQFF	TGTGCCACCAGTGATTTCCCCTCCACAGGTCTCCCCTACAATGAGCAGTTCTTC
NA	TRBV7-2	NA	TRBJ1-6	CASSLASTAISPLHF	TGTGCCAGCAGCTTAGCCTCGACAGCCATATCACCCCTCCACTTT
TRBD1	TRBV11-2	NA	TRBJ1-1	CASSLASTGVNTEAFF	TGTGCCAGCAGCTTAGCCTCGACAGGGGTGAACACTGAAGCTTTCTTT
TRBD2	TRBV7-2	NA	TRBJ2-3	CASSQALSGGATDTQYF	TGTGCCAGCAGCCAGGCCCTCAGCGGGGGGGCCACAGATACGCAGTATTTT
TRBD1	TRBV5-4	NA	TRBJ1-3	CASSPGTGWNTIYF	TGTGCCAGCAGCCCCGGGACAGGGTGGAACACCATATATTTT
TRBD1	TRBV12-3/TRBV12-4	few	TRBJ1-6	CASSWTGDSPLHF	TGTGCCAGCAGTTGGACAGGGGATTCACCCCTCCACTTT
NA	TRBV28	NA	TRBJ1-2	CASRPGASYGYTF	TGTGCCAGTAGACCGGGAGCCTCATATGGCTACACCTTC
NA	TRBV7-3	NA	TRBJ2-3	CASSATSTDTQYF	TGTGCCAGCAGCGCCACTAGCACAGATACGCAGTATTTT
NA	TRBV19	few	TRBJ1-5	CASSVTGFNQPQHF	TGTGCCAGTAGTGTAACCGGTTTCAATCAGCCCCAGCATTTT
TRBD1	TRBV7-6	NA	TRBJ1-4	CASSEGDREKLFF	TGTGCCAGCAGCGAGGGGGACAGGGAAAAACTGTTTTTT
TRBD2	TRBV5-4	NA	TRBJ2-3	CASSVSGVTDTQYF	TGTGCCAGCAGCGTTAGCGGGGTCACAGATACGCAGTATTTT
TRBD1	TRBV7-2	NA	TRBJ1-1	CASSVTGGYTEAFF	TGTGCCAGCAGCGTGACAGGGGGCTACACTGAAGCTTTCTTT
TRBD2	TRBV4-2	NA	TRBJ2-7	CASSQETGTSGYEQYF	TGTGCCAGCAGCCAAGAAACCGGGACTAGCGGATACGAGCAGTACTTC
NA	TRBV12-2	NA	TRBJ2-7	CASRLTGSYSYEQYF	TGTGCAAGTCGCTTAACCGGGAGTTACTCCTACGAGCAGTACTTC
NA	TRBV18	NA	TRBJ2-6	CASAADSSGANVLTF	TGTGCCAGCGCCGCCGACAGCTCTGGGGCCAACGTCCTGACTTTC
NA	TRBV28	few	TRBJ2-5	CASSLDSETQYF	TGTGCCAGCAGTTTAGACAGTGAGACCCAGTACTTC
NA	TRBV7-3	NA	TRBJ2-1	CASSLIPPAGASSYNEQFF	TGTGCCAGCAGCTTAATCCCACCTGCGGGGGCTAGCTCCTACAATGAGCAGTTCTTC
TRBD1	TRBV19	NA	TRBJ1-2	CASSDPGGYRPWGYTF	TGTGCCAGTAGTGACCCAGGGGGATATCGCCCTTGGGGCTACACCTTC
NA	TRBV2	NA	TRBJ2-1	CASSEKRGSYNEQFF	TGTGCCAGCAGTGAAAAGAGGGGGTCCTACAATGAGCAGTTCTTC
NA	TRBV7-3	NA	TRBJ2-5	CASSPKGGGGIGETQYF	TGTGCCAGCAGCCCGAAAGGGGGAGGGGGGATCGGGGAGACCCAGTACTTC
NA	TRBV4-3	NA	TRBJ1-2	CASSQDPGEGYTF	TGCGCCAGCAGCCAAGATCCGGGAGAGGGCTACACCTTC
NA	TRBV4-3	NA	TRBJ2-1	CASSQDRGLGNEQFF	TGCGCCAGCAGCCAAGATCGCGGGCTTGGGAATGAGCAGTTCTTC
TRBD1	TRBV5-1	NA	TRBJ1-2	CASRPPGQGNYGYTF	TGCGCCAGCAGACCTCCAGGACAGGGGAACTATGGCTACACCTTC
NA	TRBV6-5	NA	TRBJ2-1	CAREGVNEQFF	TGTGCCAGAGAGGGAGTAAATGAGCAGTTCTTC